The clone carrying this T cell receptor beta chain was counted once. These data are taken from a study of blood T cell repertoires in COVID-19. TCRdb's table, derived via immunoSEQ multiplex PCR, lists solely in-frame clones and lacks some. The sample lists 300,000 to 350,000 clones; 90% were seen once. Sequenced sample: peripheral blood. This TCR came from a woman younger than 45 with COVID-19, enrolled during active disease.

CDR3 in amino acids: CASSLVSGGLPLYGYTF. In DNA, the CDR3 is TGTGCCAGCAGTTTAGTAAGCGGGGGGCTCCCCCTCTATGGCTACACCTTC. The V and J genes are TRBV28 and TRBJ1-2, with D possibly matching TRBD1 (6 bases). Germline-derived CDR1 and CDR2 are MDHEN and SYDVKM. The CDR3 has 17 amino acids. The V and J ends lost 2 bases and 4 bases respectively, with 20 bases between them.